These 20 T cell receptor beta chains were all obtained from the same sample, sequenced in a study of T cell responses to AZD1222 COVID-19 vaccine. The protocol was immunoSEQ multiplex PCR, while the TCRdb copy is restricted to in-frame clones and leaves out a portion. The data hold about 140,000 clones, with about four fifths observed a single time. The source was peripheral blood, collected on day 0 of AZD1222 vaccination. The receptors shown here come from an adult in good health.

The sample holds a few counts of this clone. V and J are TRBV28 and TRBJ1-3; D remains unclear. Germline loops: CDR1 MDHEN, CDR2 SYDVKM. Trimming stripped 4 bases from V and 0 bases from J, with 10 bases between. The CDR3 is made up of 15 amino acids. Here the CDR3 DNA reads TGTGCCAGCAGTTCCCTCGGTGGCTCTGGAAACACCATATATTTT. This gives the protein CASSSLGGSGNTIYF.

This clone appeared a single time. The chain links TRBV5-6 to TRBJ1-1; 8 nucleotides align to TRBD1. CDR1 is SGHDT and CDR2 is YYEEEE in the germline V gene. The CDR3 is 18 residues long. Trimming cost V 4 bases and J 4 bases; bases outside gene matches: 18. This CDR3 reads CASSQGDRKAGPSTEAFF. The CDR3 DNA is TGTGCCAGCAGCCAAGGGGACAGGAAGGCTGGACCCAGCACTGAAGCTTTCTTT. Filled out from reference TRBV5-6 and TRBJ1-1, the complete variable domain reads DAGVTQSPTHLIKTRGQQVTLRCSPKSGHDTVSWYQQALGQGPQFIFQYYEEEERQRGNFPDRFSGHQFPNYSSELNVNALLLGDSALYLCASSQGDRKAGPSTEAFFGQGTRLTVV.

This chain links TRBV2 with TRBJ1-1; tentative D call: TRBD1 (5 bases). The CDR3 totals 17 residues. V was clipped by 8 bases and J by 0 bases, with 22 bases between them. Germline CDR1 reads SNHLY; CDR2 reads FYNNEI. CDR3 in amino acids: CASAGEQFIYMNTEAFF. CDR3 in DNA: TGTGCCAGCGCGGGGGAACAGTTTATATACATGAACACTGAAGCTTTCTTT. Based on the CDR3 plus reference TRBV2 and TRBJ1-1, the full variable domain is EPEVTQTPSHQVTQMGQEVILRCVPISNHLYFYWYRQILGQKVEFLVSFYNNEISEKSEIFDDQFSVERPDGSNFTLKIRSTKLEDSAMYFCASAGEQFIYMNTEAFFGQGTRLTVV.

The gene calls are TRBV6-2 or TRBV6-3 and TRBJ1-5; unclear D gene. V gave up 0 bases and J gave up 7 bases, with 7 bases separating them. CDR1 and CDR2 from the germline V gene are MNHEY and SVGEGT. The CDR3 extends over 13 amino acids. CDR3 DNA: TGTGCCAGCAGTTACTCGGTCATCCAGCCCCAGCATTTT. Translating it yields CASSYSVIQPQHF.

This clone has just a few counts. The rearrangement links TRBV15 to TRBJ2-7, with 10 bases that match TRBD1. Germline V gene lookup returns CDR1 LNHNV and CDR2 YYDKDF (reference sequence). V trimming: 2 bases; J trimming: 5 bases; junction bases outside the gene matches: 6. This CDR3 is built from 15 residues. This CDR3 reads CATSRYSGTGDEQYF. CDR3 coding DNA: TGTGCCACCAGCAGATACTCCGGGACAGGGGACGAGCAGTACTTC. Using reference TRBV15 and TRBJ2-7 for the parts outside the CDR3, the full variable domain is DAMVIQNPRYQVTQFGKPVTLSCSQTLNHNVMYWYQQKSSQAPKLLFHYYDKDFNNEADTPDNFQSRRPNTSFCFLDIRSPGLGDTAMYLCATSRYSGTGDEQYFGPGTRLTVT.

The chain is built from TRBV5-4 and TRBJ1-2, with a possible D match to TRBD1 (5 bases). Germline-derived CDR1 and CDR2 are SGHNT and YYREEE (reference sequence). With 4 bases removed from V and 1 base from J, the gap between germline ends came to 17 bases. This CDR3 region has 16 residues. The CDR3 region is CASSPSSDTFNYGYTF. As DNA, the CDR3 is TGTGCCAGCAGCCCATCCTCGGACACATTTAACTATGGCTACACCTTC.

In this sample, this clone turned up once. The chain has TRBV25-1 and TRBJ1-6, with D perhaps matching TRBD1 (5 bases). The CDR3 is 15 residues long. Germline V gives CDR1 MGHDK, CDR2 SYGVNS. Trimming took off 4 bases at V and 9 bases at J, with 16 bases between the two ends. CDR3 loop: CASSARDQRTSPLHF. CDR3 in DNA: TGTGCCAGCAGTGCCCGGGACCAGAGAACTTCACCCCTCCACTTT.

This chain uses TRBV30 with TRBJ2-5; 10 nucleotides agree with TRBD1. The CDR3 has 13 amino acids. Germline lookup yields CDR1 GTSNPN and CDR2 SVGIG (reference sequence). V shed 2 bases, J shed 5 bases, and the junction held 2 bases outside the gene matches. The CDR3 spells CAWSQDRGETQYF. The CDR3 bases are TGTGCCTGGAGTCAGGACAGGGGGGAGACCCAGTACTTC. Looking up the rest from reference TRBV30 and TRBJ2-5 gives the full variable domain: SQTIHQWPATLVQPVGSPLSLECTVEGTSNPNLYWYRQAAGRGLQLLFYSVGIGQISSEVPQNLSASRPQDRQFILSSKKLLLSDSGFYLCAWSQDRGETQYFGPGTRLLVL.

The V gene is TRBV7-2, the J gene TRBJ1-2, with TRBD1 as a possible D gene (5 bases). The V gene lost 2 bases and the J gene lost 0 bases, with 16 bases spanning the gap. Germline loops: CDR1 SGHTA, CDR2 FQGNSA. The CDR3 covers 17 residues. The CDR3 DNA sequence: TGTGCCAGCAGCTTATTGCCCCGGGACCTAGCTAACTATGGCTACACCTTC. Residues: CASSLLPRDLANYGYTF. Together with reference TRBV7-2 and TRBJ1-2, the CDR3 gives the full variable domain: GAGVSQSPSNKVTEKGKDVELRCDPISGHTALYWYRQSLGQGLEFLIYFQGNSAPDKSGLPSDRFSAERTGGSVSTLTIQRTQQEDSAVYLCASSLLPRDLANYGYTFGSGTRLTVV.

This clone has only a few counts. This sequence joins TRBV28 and TRBJ1-2, with D possibly TRBD1 on 6 matching bases. The germline V and J ends were trimmed by 6 bases and 4 bases, with 18 bases remaining between them. Germline values: CDR1 MDHEN, CDR2 SYDVKM. This CDR3 comprises 15 residues. The DNA for the CDR3 is TGTGCCAGCAGCCTGGGGTCGGGACAAGGCTATGGCTACACCTTC. Translated, it gives CASSLGSGQGYGYTF.

V and J are TRBV11-2 and TRBJ2-2; the D gene is possibly TRBD1 (5 bases). Germline CDR1 reads SGHAT; CDR2 reads FQNNGV. The CDR3 spans 15 residues. Trimming removed 5 bases from V and 6 bases from J, with 16 bases in between. DNA of the CDR3: TGTGCCAGCAGCGAAATTAGGGGCTTCGCCGGGGAGCTGTTTTTT. Translating gives CASSEIRGFAGELFF.

This clone was seen a handful of times. The chain's CDR3 is CATSRDWGDRGRQPQHF. CDR3 DNA: TGTGCCACCAGCAGAGATTGGGGAGACAGGGGACGTCAGCCCCAGCATTTT. This sequence joins TRBV15 and TRBJ1-5, with 8 bases lining up with TRBD1. There are 17 residues in the CDR3. CDR1 is LNHNV, CDR2 YYDKDF, per germline (reference sequence). J was trimmed by 6 bases and V by 0 bases; bases with no gene match: 10.

The rearrangement uses TRBV7-9 and TRBJ1-1, with D unclear. V dropped 5 bases and J dropped 1 base, with 11 bases sitting between them. The germline V gene has CDR1 SEHNR and CDR2 FQNEAQ (reference sequence). The CDR3 totals 14 residues. CDR3 DNA: TGTGCCAGCAGCCTAGACTTACCGAACACTGAAGCTTTCTTT. It is translated as CASSLDLPNTEAFF.

V gene TRBV18 combines with J gene TRBJ1-4; TRBD1 aligns across 8 bases. Germline trimming cut 4 bases from V and 7 bases from J; bases unmatched to any gene: 8. CDR1 and CDR2 from the germline V gene are KGHSH and LQKENI. The CDR3 contains 15 residues. DNA for the CDR3: TGTGCCAGCTCACGCGACAGGGGACTTGGTGAAAAACTGTTTTTT. It encodes CASSRDRGLGEKLFF.

The chain has TRBV9 and TRBJ1-2, with 7 bases fitting TRBD1. The CDR3 has 15 residues. V shed 0 bases, J shed 5 bases, and the junction held 7 bases outside the gene matches. CDR1 and CDR2 (germline): SGDLS, YYNGEE. Written as DNA, the CDR3 is TGTGCCAGCAGCGTAGAAACAGGGGCCCTATATGGCTACACCTTC. Its protein product is CASSVETGALYGYTF. Together with reference TRBV9 and TRBJ1-2, the CDR3 gives the full variable domain: DSGVTQTPKHLITATGQRVTLRCSPRSGDLSVYWYQQSLDQGLQFLIQYYNGEERAKGNILERFSAQQFPDLHSELNLSSLELGDSALYFCASSVETGALYGYTFGSGTRLTVV.

This clone has a single count. This chain uses TRBV29-1 with TRBJ2-5, with D perhaps TRBD2 (6 bases). V lost 4 bases to trimming and J lost 4 bases, with 22 bases between them. CDR3 size: 16 residues. Germline values: CDR1 SQVTM, CDR2 ANQGSEA. The CDR3 bases are TGCAGCGTTGTTCGGGCTGGGACTGCGGCTGGAGAGACCCAGTACTTC. The encoded protein is CSVVRAGTAAGETQYF. The variable domain in full, with the rest retrieved from reference TRBV29-1 and TRBJ2-5, is SAVISQKPSRDICQRGTSLTIQCQVDSQVTMMFWYRQQPGQSLTLIATANQGSEATYESGFVIDKFPISRPNLTFSTLTVSNMSPEDSSIYLCSVVRAGTAAGETQYFGPGTRLLVL.

The rearrangement uses TRBV30 and TRBJ1-1; TRBD1 might be the D (5 bases). Germline values: CDR1 GTSNPN, CDR2 SVGIG (reference sequence). The CDR3 is 12 residues long. DNA of the CDR3: TGTGCTCGGGGCTGGAGGAACACTGAAGCTTTCTTT. This gives the protein CARGWRNTEAFF.

This clone was found many times. This chain uses TRBV7-9 with TRBJ1-1, with D maybe TRBD1 (6 bases). The V and J ends lost 5 bases and 11 bases respectively, with 15 bases between them. The CDR3 loop spans 12 amino acids. In germline, CDR1 is SEHNR, CDR2 FQNEAQ (reference sequence). The chain's CDR3 is CASSRLTGNAFF. The CDR3 DNA reads TGTGCCAGCAGCAGATTAACAGGGAATGCTTTCTTT.

CDR3 protein: CASSAYNNEQFF. The CDR3 coding sequence is TGTGCCAGCAGCGCTTACAACAATGAGCAGTTCTTC. The V and J genes are TRBV7-2 and TRBJ2-1, with no clear D. CDR1 and CDR2 (germline): SGHTA, FQGNSA. The V and J ends lost 5 bases and 5 bases respectively, with 7 bases between them. There are 12 residues in the CDR3.

The count of this clone is one. This chain joins TRBV13 and TRBJ1-1; unclear D gene. The V end was cut by 5 bases, the J end by 5 bases, with 12 bases between. Germline loops: CDR1 PRHDT, CDR2 FYEKMQ (reference sequence). There are 13 residues in the CDR3. The CDR3 sequence is CASSPLPGTEAFF. CDR3 nucleotide sequence: TGTGCCAGCAGCCCGCTACCGGGTACTGAAGCTTTCTTT.